Listed below are T cell receptor beta chains from one sample, sequenced in a study of graft-versus-host responses after intestinal transplantation. Data came from immunoSEQ multiplex PCR; TCRdb stores just in-frame clones and leaves some out. The table records roughly 3,500 clones, approximately 94% of them present only once. The specimen comprised PBMCs, sampled 11 days after intestinal transplantation. The receptors come from a human patient who received an intestinal transplant, so some T cells may come from the graft donor. Both conserved end residues are part of each CDR3. The order of the fields is J gene, clone size, D gene, V gene, CDR3 DNA, CDR3 protein. D genes are given only for firm matches. Clone size appears in some rows only: once, few, many, or a class for an expanded clone.

j_gene: TRBJ1-5; abundance: NA; d_gene: NA; v_gene: TRBV28; CDR3nt: TGTGCCAGCAGTTCTTGGCCGAAGGGCAATCAGCCCCAGCATTTT; CDR3aa: CASSSWPKGNQPQHF
j_gene: TRBJ2-1; abundance: NA; d_gene: TRBD1; v_gene: TRBV2; CDR3nt: TGTGCCAGCAGTGATGTAGGGGACAGCCCCTACAATGAGCAGTTCTTC; CDR3aa: CASSDVGDSPYNEQFF
j_gene: TRBJ2-7; abundance: NA; d_gene: TRBD2; v_gene: TRBV7-6; CDR3nt: TGTGCCAGCAGCCTCTATAGCGGGAGCTCCTACGAGCAGTACTTC; CDR3aa: CASSLYSGSSYEQYF
j_gene: TRBJ2-3; abundance: NA; d_gene: TRBD2; v_gene: TRBV9; CDR3nt: TGTGCCAGCAGCCTTAGCGGGAGTTTGATAGATACGCAGTATTTT; CDR3aa: CASSLSGSLIDTQYF
j_gene: TRBJ2-1; abundance: NA; d_gene: NA; v_gene: TRBV27; CDR3nt: TGTGCCAGCAGTTTACTGGCGGCGGGCAATGAGCAGTTCTTC; CDR3aa: CASSLLAAGNEQFF
j_gene: TRBJ2-5; abundance: NA; d_gene: NA; v_gene: TRBV5-1; CDR3nt: TGCGCCAGCAGCTTGGGTGTCACCGACCAAGAGACCCAGTACTTC; CDR3aa: CASSLGVTDQETQYF
j_gene: TRBJ2-7; abundance: NA; d_gene: NA; v_gene: TRBV7-9; CDR3nt: TGTGCCAGCAGCCACCGGGACCGATCCTACGAGCAGTACTTC; CDR3aa: CASSHRDRSYEQYF
j_gene: TRBJ1-1; abundance: NA; d_gene: TRBD1; v_gene: TRBV4-2; CDR3nt: TGTGCCAGCACCTGGACAGGGGGCACTGTAGCTTTCTTT; CDR3aa: CASTWTGGTVAFF
j_gene: TRBJ2-1; abundance: once; d_gene: TRBD2; v_gene: TRBV30; CDR3nt: TGTGCCTGGAGTAGCGGGAGGGGGTACAATGAGCAGTTCTTC; CDR3aa: CAWSSGRGYNEQFF
j_gene: TRBJ1-2; abundance: NA; d_gene: NA; v_gene: TRBV30; CDR3nt: TGTGCCTGGAGTTGTGAGGGGACCGGCTATGGCTACACCTTC; CDR3aa: CAWSCEGTGYGYTF
j_gene: TRBJ2-7; abundance: NA; d_gene: NA; v_gene: TRBV2; CDR3nt: TGTGCCAGCAGAGGGTCCCCCTACGAGCAGTACTTC; CDR3aa: CASRGSPYEQYF
j_gene: TRBJ2-4; abundance: NA; d_gene: NA; v_gene: TRBV7-9; CDR3nt: TGTGCCAGCAGCTTCCCTGGCGGTAAAAACATTCAGTACTTC; CDR3aa: CASSFPGGKNIQYF
j_gene: TRBJ1-1; abundance: few; d_gene: NA; v_gene: TRBV5-1; CDR3nt: TGCGCCAGCAGCTTGGGCCCAGGCACTGAAGCTTTCTTT; CDR3aa: CASSLGPGTEAFF
j_gene: TRBJ2-5; abundance: once; d_gene: TRBD1; v_gene: TRBV10-3; CDR3nt: TGTGCCATCGGCATCAGGGGGCCCTACCAAGAGACCCAGTACTTC; CDR3aa: CAIGIRGPYQETQYF
j_gene: TRBJ2-7; abundance: once; d_gene: NA; v_gene: TRBV15; CDR3nt: TGTGCCACCAGCAGCGGGGGATACGAGCAGTACTTC; CDR3aa: CATSSGGYEQYF
j_gene: TRBJ1-5; abundance: NA; d_gene: NA; v_gene: TRBV30; CDR3nt: TGTGCCTGGAGTGAAAGCGCTAGCAATCAGCCCCAGCATTTT; CDR3aa: CAWSESASNQPQHF
j_gene: TRBJ2-1; abundance: once; d_gene: TRBD2; v_gene: TRBV7-3; CDR3nt: TGTGCCAGCAGCCAACTAGCGGGAGAATACAATGAGCAGTTCTTC; CDR3aa: CASSQLAGEYNEQFF
j_gene: TRBJ1-6; abundance: NA; d_gene: NA; v_gene: TRBV28; CDR3nt: TGTGCCAGCACCTTCATTCCTGGCAGTAATTCACCCCTCCACTTT; CDR3aa: CASTFIPGSNSPLHF
j_gene: TRBJ2-7; abundance: once; d_gene: TRBD1; v_gene: TRBV4-2; CDR3nt: TGTGCCAGCAGCCAGGGACAGGGATCCTACGAGCAGTACTTC; CDR3aa: CASSQGQGSYEQYF
j_gene: TRBJ1-5; abundance: NA; d_gene: NA; v_gene: TRBV27; CDR3nt: TGTGCCAGCAGTGATTCGGCGTATAGCAATCAGCCCCAGCATTTT; CDR3aa: CASSDSAYSNQPQHF
j_gene: TRBJ1-1; abundance: NA; d_gene: NA; v_gene: TRBV27; CDR3nt: TGTGCCAGCAAGGCAGCGGAGAGGAACACTGAAGCTTTCTTT; CDR3aa: CASKAAERNTEAFF
j_gene: TRBJ2-7; abundance: NA; d_gene: NA; v_gene: TRBV30; CDR3nt: TGTGCCTGGAGTGACCTATACGAGCAGTACTTC; CDR3aa: CAWSDLYEQYF
j_gene: TRBJ2-7; abundance: NA; d_gene: TRBD1; v_gene: TRBV28; CDR3nt: TGTGCCAGCAGTCACGGGACAGACTACGAGCAGTACTTC; CDR3aa: CASSHGTDYEQYF
j_gene: TRBJ2-3; abundance: NA; d_gene: TRBD2; v_gene: TRBV30; CDR3nt: TGTGCCTGGAAATTGGTTGGGGCTAGCGGGAGAGATCCGCAGTATTTT; CDR3aa: CAWKLVGASGRDPQYF
j_gene: TRBJ2-5; abundance: NA; d_gene: NA; v_gene: TRBV5-1; CDR3nt: TGCGCCAGCAGGGGGCCGGCAGGCGGGGGCCCGGAGACCCAGTACTTC; CDR3aa: CASRGPAGGGPETQYF
j_gene: TRBJ1-4; abundance: NA; d_gene: TRBD1; v_gene: TRBV6-1; CDR3nt: TGTGCCAGCAGTGAAGGGGACAGAGGAAGTGAAAAACTGTTTTTT; CDR3aa: CASSEGDRGSEKLFF
j_gene: TRBJ1-1; abundance: NA; d_gene: NA; v_gene: TRBV10-1; CDR3nt: TGCGCCAGCAGTGAAGGTCTGGCTATTGAAGCTTTCTTT; CDR3aa: CASSEGLAIEAFF
j_gene: TRBJ2-7; abundance: NA; d_gene: NA; v_gene: TRBV27; CDR3nt: TGTGCCAGCAGTTTATCGGACAACTCCTACGAGCAGTACTTC; CDR3aa: CASSLSDNSYEQYF
j_gene: TRBJ2-5; abundance: NA; d_gene: NA; v_gene: TRBV27; CDR3nt: TGTGCCAGCAGCCTCCGAGGGTTTACAGAGACCCAGTACTTC; CDR3aa: CASSLRGFTETQYF
j_gene: TRBJ1-5; abundance: few; d_gene: NA; v_gene: TRBV20-1; CDR3nt: TGCAGTGCTCCCCGGAAGACCCAGCATTTT; CDR3aa: CSAPRKTQHF
j_gene: TRBJ1-2; abundance: NA; d_gene: NA; v_gene: TRBV15; CDR3nt: TGTGCCACCCAAGGGCAGGGGTATTGGGGCTACACCTTC; CDR3aa: CATQGQGYWGYTF
j_gene: TRBJ2-1; abundance: NA; d_gene: TRBD2; v_gene: TRBV29-1; CDR3nt: TGCAGCGTTGACCCTAGCGGGAGCGGCAATGAGCAGTTCTTC; CDR3aa: CSVDPSGSGNEQFF
j_gene: TRBJ2-1; abundance: NA; d_gene: TRBD1; v_gene: TRBV7-9; CDR3nt: TGTGCCAGCAGCTTAAATGTTGCAGGACAGGGCTACAATGAGCAGTTCTTC; CDR3aa: CASSLNVAGQGYNEQFF
j_gene: TRBJ2-7; abundance: once; d_gene: NA; v_gene: TRBV4-1; CDR3nt: TGCGCCAGCAGCCCGCTGACTAGCTACGAGCAGTACTTC; CDR3aa: CASSPLTSYEQYF
j_gene: TRBJ2-2; abundance: NA; d_gene: NA; v_gene: TRBV11-1; CDR3nt: TGTGCCAGCAGCCCCTCAGGGGTAGTCGGGGAGCTGTTTTTT; CDR3aa: CASSPSGVVGELFF
j_gene: TRBJ2-3; abundance: NA; d_gene: NA; v_gene: TRBV6-1; CDR3nt: TGTGCCAGCAGTGCGGGGGAGGCGCAGTATTTT; CDR3aa: CASSAGEAQYF
j_gene: TRBJ2-7; abundance: NA; d_gene: TRBD2; v_gene: TRBV9; CDR3nt: TGTGCCAGCAGCTTCTCCCCTAGCGGGAGTTCCTACGAGCAGTACTTC; CDR3aa: CASSFSPSGSSYEQYF
j_gene: TRBJ2-1; abundance: NA; d_gene: NA; v_gene: TRBV2; CDR3nt: TGTGCCAGCAGTGTCTCCGCCCAGGGCTACAATGAGCAGTTCTTC; CDR3aa: CASSVSAQGYNEQFF
j_gene: TRBJ1-5; abundance: once; d_gene: TRBD1; v_gene: TRBV6-6; CDR3nt: TGTGCCAGCAGTCAGGGACAGGAGTATCAGCCCCAGCATTTT; CDR3aa: CASSQGQEYQPQHF
j_gene: TRBJ2-7; abundance: NA; d_gene: TRBD2; v_gene: TRBV28; CDR3nt: TGTGCCAGCAGTTTGGGAGGGTACGAGCAGTACTTC; CDR3aa: CASSLGGYEQYF
j_gene: TRBJ2-7; abundance: NA; d_gene: TRBD2; v_gene: TRBV2; CDR3nt: TGTGCCAGCTATAGCGGGATAAAACTGAGGGAGCAGTACTTC; CDR3aa: CASYSGIKLREQYF
j_gene: TRBJ2-3; abundance: NA; d_gene: NA; v_gene: TRBV7-2; CDR3nt: TGTGCCAGCAGCTTATTTGCAGGCACGGATACGCAGTATTTT; CDR3aa: CASSLFAGTDTQYF
j_gene: TRBJ2-3; abundance: NA; d_gene: NA; v_gene: TRBV11-2; CDR3nt: TGTGCCAGCAGCTTAGGATCGGGCAGGGCCGGCGCAGATACGCAGTATTTT; CDR3aa: CASSLGSGRAGADTQYF
j_gene: TRBJ2-7; abundance: NA; d_gene: TRBD2; v_gene: TRBV19; CDR3nt: TGTGCCAGTAGACTAGCGGGCTCCTACGAGCAGTACTTC; CDR3aa: CASRLAGSYEQYF
j_gene: TRBJ2-5; abundance: once; d_gene: NA; v_gene: TRBV28; CDR3nt: TGTGCCAGCAGTTTAGCGGGTAGGTACCAAGAGACCCAGTACTTC; CDR3aa: CASSLAGRYQETQYF
j_gene: TRBJ2-2; abundance: NA; d_gene: NA; v_gene: TRBV7-8; CDR3nt: TGTGCCAGCAGTTTCGGGACTTCGACCGGGGAGCTGTTTTTT; CDR3aa: CASSFGTSTGELFF
j_gene: TRBJ2-1; abundance: NA; d_gene: TRBD2; v_gene: TRBV9; CDR3nt: TGTGCCAGCAGCCTAGCGGGAGGGGGACGGAGGAATGAGCAGTTCTTC; CDR3aa: CASSLAGGGRRNEQFF
j_gene: TRBJ2-4; abundance: NA; d_gene: TRBD2; v_gene: TRBV5-1; CDR3nt: TGCGCCAGCAGCTTGGCATTAGCGGGAGGGGCGAACATTCAGTACTTC; CDR3aa: CASSLALAGGANIQYF